Listed here are 22 T cell receptor beta chains from one sample, sequenced in a study of blood T cell repertoires in COVID-19. TCRdb keeps only in-frame clones here, not all; method: immunoSEQ multiplex PCR. The sample consists of over 70,000 clones, 75% to 90% of them appearing once. Sequenced sample: peripheral blood. All receptors come from an elderly man with acute or convalescent COVID-19.

The table lists this clone with a count of one. The chain carries TRBV11-1 and TRBJ1-1, with TRBD1 identical over 8 bases. Germline CDR1 and CDR2: SGHAT and FQDESV (reference sequence). V lost 7 bases and J lost 6; bases outside the gene matches: 10. This CDR3 region has 14 residues. The CDR3 spells CASNPRTGRAEAFF. DNA of the CDR3: TGTGCCAGCAACCCTCGGACAGGGAGGGCTGAAGCTTTCTTT.

The chain links TRBV29-1 to TRBJ2-2; 10 bases match TRBD1. The CDR3 runs to 15 residues. Germline V gene sequence: CDR1 SQVTM, CDR2 ANQGSEA. After removal of 4 bases from V and 1 base from J, the junction contained 3 bases not matched to a gene. CDR3 amino acids: CSVADRGLNTGELFF. As DNA, the CDR3 is TGCAGCGTTGCCGACAGGGGGCTGAACACCGGGGAGCTGTTTTTT.

The chain combines TRBV5-1 with TRBJ2-5; 13 bases map to TRBD2. In germline, CDR1 is SGHRS, CDR2 YFSETQ. V dropped 6 bases and J dropped 4; count of bases not matched to a gene: 6. There are 15 residues in the CDR3. The CDR3 protein is CASTILAGGLETQYF. CDR3 nucleotide sequence: TGCGCCAGCACCATACTAGCGGGGGGGCTAGAGACCCAGTACTTC.

J is TRBJ1-5 and V is TRBV4-1; TRBD1 is a possible D gene (5 bases). CDR1 and CDR2 (germline): MGHRA, YSYEKL. This CDR3 comprises 14 residues. Trimming removed 0 bases from V and 6 bases from J, with 9 bases in between. The CDR3 here is CASSQEEGRQPQHF. The CDR3 DNA reads TGCGCCAGCAGCCAAGAGGAGGGGCGTCAGCCCCAGCATTTT.

J is TRBJ2-7 and V is TRBV27; D is perhaps TRBD1 (5 bases). The CDR3 sequence is 15 residues long. V was shortened by 2 bases and J by 5 bases, with 16 bases between the two germline ends. Germline V CDR1 and CDR2: MNHEY, SMNVEV (reference sequence). The CDR3 loop reads CASSLSQGSRNEQYF. The DNA for the CDR3 is TGTGCCAGCAGTTTAAGTCAGGGATCGAGGAACGAGCAGTACTTC.

The sample holds one count of this clone. The rearrangement joins TRBV3-1 (or the pseudogene TRBV3-2) to TRBJ2-7; 12 nucleotides line up with TRBD2. V shed 0 bases, J shed 4 bases, and the junction held 4 bases outside the gene matches. This CDR3 spans 16 amino acids. Germline V gene data show CDR1 as LGHDT and CDR2 as YNNKEL (reference sequence). In DNA, the CDR3 is TGTGCCAGCAGCCAAGATTACCTAGCGGGAGGGTACGAGCAGTACTTC. This translates into CASSQDYLAGGYEQYF.

There are a few counts of this clone. V is TRBV9 and J is TRBJ1-5, with a possible D match to TRBD1 (6 bases). Trimming removed 1 base at V and 2 bases at J, with 10 bases between. Germline lookup yields CDR1 SGDLS and CDR2 YYNGEE. The CDR3 runs to 15 residues. CDR3 sequence: CASSVSDSRNQPQHF. The CDR3 DNA follows: TGTGCCAGCAGCGTATCGGACAGCCGCAATCAGCCCCAGCATTTT.

This sequence joins TRBV4-3 and TRBJ1-2; the match to TRBD1 covers 9 bases. The length of the CDR3 is 15 residues. V gave up 3 bases and J gave up 10 bases; unmatched junction bases: 12. Germline assignment: CDR1 LGHNA and CDR2 YSLEER. The CDR3 here is CASSQDENRGHDYTF. The CDR3 nucleotides are TGCGCCAGCAGCCAGGATGAGAACAGGGGGCATGACTACACCTTC.

This sequence joins TRBV6-5 and TRBJ2-7; TRBD1 might be the D (6 bases). V dropped 5 bases and J dropped 3 bases, with 17 bases sitting between them. The CDR3 has 15 amino acids. Germline CDR1 is MNHEY and CDR2 is SVGAGI. The CDR3 region has the DNA TGTGCCAGCAGTCCCCGAGGACAGCCTATCTACGAGCAGTACTTC. It translates to CASSPRGQPIYEQYF.

The rearrangement joins TRBV28 to TRBJ1-1; D may be TRBD1 (6 bases). The CDR3 sequence is 13 residues long. Trimming stripped 8 bases from V and 5 bases from J, with 15 bases between. CDR1 and CDR2 from the germline V gene are MDHEN and SYDVKM. The CDR3 reads CASGLLQGTEAFF. The CDR3 nucleotides are TGTGCCAGCGGATTACTGCAGGGGACTGAAGCTTTCTTT.

The chain couples TRBV18 to TRBJ2-7; maybe TRBD2 (5 bases). V was shortened by 3 bases and J by 7 bases, with 19 bases between the two germline ends. Looked up from germline, CDR1 is KGHSH and CDR2 is LQKENI. This CDR3 has 15 amino acids. CDR3 residues: CASSPNRDTLQEQYF. DNA for the CDR3: TGTGCCAGCTCACCTAATCGGGATACGCTACAAGAGCAGTACTTC.

The CDR3 loop is CATSGTSGSMQYF. CDR3 coding DNA: TGTGCCACTTCCGGGACTAGCGGATCTATGCAGTATTTT. The chain couples TRBV19 to TRBJ2-3, with 11 bases aligning to TRBD2. The CDR3 is 13 residues long. Germline loops: CDR1 LNHDA, CDR2 SQIVND (reference sequence). Germline trimming cut 10 bases from V and 11 bases from J; bases unmatched to any gene: 11.

In its sample, this clone was seen once. This chain connects TRBV5-1 to TRBJ2-5, with unresolved D. Germline-derived CDR1 and CDR2 are SGHRS and YFSETQ. V was shortened by 4 bases and J by 1 base, with 14 bases between the two germline ends. CDR3 length: 15 residues. The CDR3 DNA sequence: TGCGCCAGCAGCCCCGACCCGACACCCCAAGAGACCCAGTACTTC. It translates to CASSPDPTPQETQYF.

The chain is built from TRBV2 and TRBJ1-2; D uncertain. V gave up 2 bases and J gave up 0 bases, with 4 bases separating them. The CDR3 covers 13 residues. CDR1 is SNHLY and CDR2 is FYNNEI in the germline V gene. CDR3 sequence: CASSEPSNYGYTF. The CDR3 DNA follows: TGTGCCAGCAGTGAACCGTCTAACTATGGCTACACCTTC.

V gene TRBV7-6 combines with J gene TRBJ2-1; D is perhaps TRBD1 (6 bases). Looked up from germline, CDR1 is SGHVS and CDR2 is FNYEAQ. The CDR3 runs 16 residues. Trimming pared 5 bases from V and 3 bases from J, leaving 17 bases between. The CDR3 sequence is CASSPARQGFYNEQFF. For the CDR3, the DNA is TGTGCCAGCAGCCCGGCACGGCAGGGGTTCTACAATGAGCAGTTCTTC.

The chain couples TRBV5-1 to TRBJ2-3, with TRBD1 identical over 8 bases. The CDR3 covers 14 residues. Germline lookup yields CDR1 SGHRS and CDR2 YFSETQ. V lost 4 bases and J lost 2; bases outside the gene matches: 3. The CDR3 is CASSRGQVTDTQYF. In nucleotides, the CDR3 is TGCGCCAGCAGCCGGGGACAGGTCACAGATACGCAGTATTTT.

CDR3: CASSIQGSQYF. The CDR3, as DNA: TGTGCCAGCAGCATACAGGGCTCTCAGTACTTC. The genes are TRBV7-9 and TRBJ2-7; a weak D match, TRBD1 (6 bases). The germline CDR1 and CDR2 sequences are SEHNR and FQNEAQ (reference sequence). V lost 5 bases, J lost 10 bases, and 12 bases lay in between. The CDR3 contains 11 residues.

The chain recombines TRBV7-2 with TRBJ1-5; unclear D gene. CDR1 and CDR2 from the germline V gene are SGHTA and FQGNSA. The CDR3 has 13 amino acids. V lost 1 base, J lost 6 bases, and 7 bases lay in between. CDR3 residues: CASSLEQLQPQHF. DNA for the CDR3: TGTGCCAGCAGCTTAGAACAGCTTCAGCCCCAGCATTTT.

The rearrangement uses TRBV19 and TRBJ1-2, with 8 bases that match TRBD1. This CDR3 is built from 14 residues. CDR1 is LNHDA and CDR2 is SQIVND in the germline V gene (reference sequence). The V and J ends lost 3 bases and 7 bases, in that order; junction bases with no gene match: 7. CDR3 amino acids: CASSILPDRVGYTF. CDR3 sequence (DNA): TGTGCCAGTAGTATCCTCCCGGACAGGGTTGGCTACACCTTC.

The CDR3 nucleotides read TGCGCCAGCAGCTTGAACCCCCAGGAACACACCGGGGAGCTGTTTTTT. The encoded protein is CASSLNPQEHTGELFF. This chain uses TRBV5-1 with TRBJ2-2; D uncertain. This CDR3 is built from 16 residues. V was shortened by 1 base and J by 3 bases, with 13 bases between the two germline ends. Germline CDR1 and CDR2: SGHRS and YFSETQ.

This rearrangement joins TRBV18 to TRBJ2-7; TRBD2 might be the D (6 bases). The germline CDR1 and CDR2 sequences are KGHSH and LQKENI. Trimming shortened V by 3 bases and J by 6 bases, and 6 bases separated the two germline ends. This CDR3 comprises 11 residues. CDR3 nucleotides: TGTGCCAGCTCACCCGGGAGCGAGCAGTACTTC. Residues: CASSPGSEQYF. Full variable domain (rest looked up from reference TRBV18 and TRBJ2-7): NAGVMQNPRHLVRRRGQEARLRCSPMKGHSHVYWYRQLPEEGLKFMVYLQKENIIDESGMPKERFSAEFPKEGPSILRIQQVVRGDSAAYFCASSPGSEQYFGPGTRLTVT.

The rearrangement joins TRBV28 to TRBJ1-1; D gene ambiguous. Trimming removed 1 base from V and 1 base from J, with 10 bases in between. CDR3 length: 15 amino acids. Germline V gene lookup returns CDR1 MDHEN and CDR2 SYDVKM. The CDR3 sequence is CASSLFDTSNTEAFF. CDR3 sequence (DNA): TGTGCCAGCAGTTTATTCGACACCTCGAACACTGAAGCTTTCTTT.